This T cell receptor (beta chain) originates from a study of cytotoxic CD8 clonotypes in ibrutinib-treated CLL. The assay was immunoSEQ multiplex PCR, and TCRdb's table has in-frame clones only and misses some. Of 55,000 to 85,000 clones listed, over 75% are singletons. The CDR3 sequence is 16 residues long. In germline, CDR1 is MNHNY, CDR2 SVGAGI (reference sequence). Trimming removed 7 bases from V and 0 bases from J; junction bases left unmatched: 9. Sequenced material: PBMCs, taken after 12 months of ibrutinib treatment. The chain employs TRBV6-6 and TRBJ2-7; 10 nucleotides agree with TRBD2. This sequence originates from a human donor with chronic lymphocytic leukemia. The CDR3 spells CASTLTGTSASYEQYF. The CDR3 nucleotides read TGTGCCAGCACCCTCACGGGGACTAGCGCCTCCTACGAGCAGTACTTC.